The next 5 T cell receptor beta chains were all read from a single sample in a study of blood T cell repertoires in COVID-19. Profiling relied on immunoSEQ multiplex PCR, and the TCRdb table lists in-frame clones only, not all of them. The data show about 200,000 clones, 78% seen once. Sequencing was done on a sample of peripheral blood. These TCRs come from a woman of 80 years or more with active or convalescent COVID-19.

The table lists this clone with a count of one. The V gene is TRBV7-9, the J gene TRBJ2-7, with D possibly being TRBD1 (5 bases). Germline CDR1 SEHNR, CDR2 FQNEAQ (reference sequence). V lost 7 bases, J lost 1 base, and 17 bases lay in between. The CDR3 totals 15 residues. CDR3 sequence reads: CASTVVRGSSYEQYF. As DNA, the CDR3 is TGTGCCAGCACAGTCGTAAGGGGCAGTTCCTACGAGCAGTACTTC.

This clone was observed a few times. J is TRBJ1-5 and V is TRBV28, with 9 bases identical to TRBD1. V gave up 6 bases and J gave up 6 bases; unmatched junction bases: 9. CDR3 size: 15 residues. The germline V gene has CDR1 MDHEN and CDR2 SYDVKM. In DNA, the CDR3 is TGTGCCAGCAGCCTACAGGGGGCGCGGGGTCAGCCCCAGCATTTT. It translates to CASSLQGARGQPQHF.

The CDR3 coding sequence is TGCAGCGCGGGGGACAGGCTATATGGCTACACCTTC. Translating gives CSAGDRLYGYTF. J is TRBJ1-2 and V is TRBV29-1; 8 bases agree with TRBD1. The CDR3 contains 12 residues. J gave up 5 bases and V 7 bases, and 6 bases lay outside the gene matches. Germline CDR1 SQVTM, CDR2 ANQGSEA.

The chain employs TRBV5-1 and TRBJ2-7; 7 positions match TRBD1. The CDR3 contains 14 residues. The germline gives CDR1 SGHRS, CDR2 YFSETQ. With V trimmed by 4 bases and J by 5 bases, 9 bases remained unmatched. The CDR3: CASSLTGVGNEQYF. The CDR3 nucleotides read TGCGCCAGCAGCCTTACAGGGGTAGGGAACGAGCAGTACTTC. The full variable domain, its missing parts supplied by reference TRBV5-1 and TRBJ2-7, is KAGVTQTPRYLIKTRGQQVTLSCSPISGHRSVSWYQQTPGQGLQFLFEYFSETQRNKGNFPGRFSGRQFSNSRSEMNVSTLELGDSALYLCASSLTGVGNEQYFGPGTRLTVT.

The chain carries TRBV28 and TRBJ2-7; D gene ambiguous. The CDR3 has 12 amino acids. The V gene lost 2 bases and the J gene lost 3 bases, with 5 bases spanning the gap. Germline CDR1 MDHEN, CDR2 SYDVKM. CDR3 DNA sequence: TGTGCCAGCAGTTTACAAAACTACGAGCAGTACTTC. Translated, it gives CASSLQNYEQYF.